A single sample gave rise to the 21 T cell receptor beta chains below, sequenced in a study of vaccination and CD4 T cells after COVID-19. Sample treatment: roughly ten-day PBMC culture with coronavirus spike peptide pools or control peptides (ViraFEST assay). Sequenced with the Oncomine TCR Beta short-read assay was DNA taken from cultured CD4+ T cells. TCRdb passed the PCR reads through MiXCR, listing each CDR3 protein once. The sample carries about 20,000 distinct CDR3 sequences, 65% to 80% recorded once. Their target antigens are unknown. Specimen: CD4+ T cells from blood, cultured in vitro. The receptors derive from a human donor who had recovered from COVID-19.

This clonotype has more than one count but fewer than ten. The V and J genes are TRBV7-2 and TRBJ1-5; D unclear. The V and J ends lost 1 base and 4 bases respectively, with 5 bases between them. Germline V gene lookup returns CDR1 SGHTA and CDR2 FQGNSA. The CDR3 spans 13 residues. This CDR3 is CASSLGVNQPQHF. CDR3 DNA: TGTGCCAGCAGCTTAGGAGTAAATCAGCCCCAGCATTTT.

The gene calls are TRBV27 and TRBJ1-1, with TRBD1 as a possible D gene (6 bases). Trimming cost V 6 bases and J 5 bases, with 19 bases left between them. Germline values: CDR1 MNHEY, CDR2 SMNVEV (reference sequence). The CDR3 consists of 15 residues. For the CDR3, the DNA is TGTGCCAGCAGCAGTCAGGGGAGACGTGAGACTGAAGCTTTCTTT. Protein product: CASSSQGRRETEAFF.

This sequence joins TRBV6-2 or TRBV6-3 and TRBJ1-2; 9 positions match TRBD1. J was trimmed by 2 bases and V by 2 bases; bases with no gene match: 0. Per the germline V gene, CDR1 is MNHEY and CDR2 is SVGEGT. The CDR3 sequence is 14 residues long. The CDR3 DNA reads TGTGCCAGCAGTTACGGGACAGGGAACTATGGCTACACCTTC. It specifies CASSYGTGNYGYTF.

In DNA, the CDR3 is TGTGCCAGCAGCTCAGACAGGGCGTCGGCAGCGATGAACACTGAAGCTTTCTTT. It translates to CASSSDRASAAMNTEAFF. The rearrangement uses TRBV6-2 or TRBV6-3 and TRBJ1-1, with 7 nucleotides matching TRBD1. The V gene end was trimmed by 6 bases and the J gene end by 0 bases; junction bases not matched to a gene: 16. The CDR3 extends over 18 amino acids. Looked up from germline, CDR1 is MNHEY and CDR2 is SVGEGT.

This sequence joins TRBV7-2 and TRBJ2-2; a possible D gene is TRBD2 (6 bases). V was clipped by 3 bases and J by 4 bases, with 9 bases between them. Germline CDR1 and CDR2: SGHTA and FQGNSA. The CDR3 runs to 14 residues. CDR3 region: CASSFGTLTGELFF. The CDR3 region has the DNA TGTGCCAGCAGCTTTGGGACTCTCACCGGGGAGCTGTTTTTT.

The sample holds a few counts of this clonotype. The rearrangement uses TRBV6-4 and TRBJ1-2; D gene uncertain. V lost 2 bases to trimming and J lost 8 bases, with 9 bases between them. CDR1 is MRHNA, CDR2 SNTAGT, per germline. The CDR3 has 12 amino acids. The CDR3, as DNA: TGTGCCAGCAGTGACAGGGCGGGAGGCTACACCTTC. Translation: CASSDRAGGYTF.

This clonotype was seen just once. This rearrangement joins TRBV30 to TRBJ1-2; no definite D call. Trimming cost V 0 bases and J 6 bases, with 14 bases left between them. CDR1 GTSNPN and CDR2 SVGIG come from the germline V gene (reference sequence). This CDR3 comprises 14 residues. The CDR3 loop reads CAWSVRPQGDGYTF. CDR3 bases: TGTGCCTGGAGTGTACGGCCCCAAGGAGATGGCTACACCTTC. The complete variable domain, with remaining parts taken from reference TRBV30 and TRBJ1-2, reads SQTIHQWPATLVQPVGSPLSLECTVEGTSNPNLYWYRQAAGRGLQLLFYSVGIGQISSEVPQNLSASRPQDRQFILSSKKLLLSDSGFYLCAWSVRPQGDGYTFGSGTRLTVV.

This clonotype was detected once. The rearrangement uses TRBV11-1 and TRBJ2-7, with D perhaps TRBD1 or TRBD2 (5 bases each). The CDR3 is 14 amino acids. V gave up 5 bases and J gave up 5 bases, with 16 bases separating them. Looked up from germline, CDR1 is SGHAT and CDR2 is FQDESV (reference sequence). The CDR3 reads CASSQHGVGDEQYF. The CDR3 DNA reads TGTGCCAGCAGCCAACACGGCGTGGGGGACGAGCAGTACTTC.

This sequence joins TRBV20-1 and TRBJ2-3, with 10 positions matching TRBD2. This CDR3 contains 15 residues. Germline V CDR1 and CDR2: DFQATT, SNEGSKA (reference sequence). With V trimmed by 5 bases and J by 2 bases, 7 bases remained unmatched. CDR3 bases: TGCAGTGCTGGGAGCGGGGGGGGATCCACAGATACGCAGTATTTT. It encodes CSAGSGGGSTDTQYF.

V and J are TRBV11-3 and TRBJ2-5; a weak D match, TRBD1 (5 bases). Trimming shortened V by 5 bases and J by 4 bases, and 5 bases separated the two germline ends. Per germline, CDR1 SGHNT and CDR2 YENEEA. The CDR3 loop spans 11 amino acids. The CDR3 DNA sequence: TGTGCCAGCAGCCAGGGAGAGACCCAGTACTTC. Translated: CASSQGETQYF. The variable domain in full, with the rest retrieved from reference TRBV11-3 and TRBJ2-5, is EAGVVQSPRYKIIEKKQPVAFWCNPISGHNTLYWYLQNLGQGPELLIRYENEEAVDDSQLPKDRFSAERLKGVDSTLKIQPAELGDSAVYLCASSQGETQYFGPGTRLLVL.

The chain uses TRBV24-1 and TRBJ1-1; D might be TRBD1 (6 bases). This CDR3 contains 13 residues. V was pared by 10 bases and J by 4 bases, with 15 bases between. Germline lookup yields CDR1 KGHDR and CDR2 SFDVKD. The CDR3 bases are TGTGCCACAAAGCAGGGGTCGGGCACTGAAGCTTTCTTT. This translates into CATKQGSGTEAFF.

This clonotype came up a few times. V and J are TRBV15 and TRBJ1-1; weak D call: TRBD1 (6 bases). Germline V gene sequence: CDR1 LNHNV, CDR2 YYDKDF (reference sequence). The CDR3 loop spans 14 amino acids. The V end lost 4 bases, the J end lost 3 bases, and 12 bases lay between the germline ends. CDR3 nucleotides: TGTGCCACCAGCAAACAGGGATGGGACACTGAAGCTTTCTTT. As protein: CATSKQGWDTEAFF.

This CDR3 is CASRLAGAIYGYTF. CDR3 DNA sequence: TGTGCCAGCAGGTTAGCCGGGGCTATCTATGGCTACACCTTC. The V gene is TRBV6-2 or TRBV6-3, the J gene TRBJ1-2; D may be TRBD1 (5 bases). Deletions cut 6 bases from V and 4 bases from J, with 15 bases between. This CDR3 has 14 residues. CDR1 and CDR2 from the germline V gene are MNHEY and SVGEGT.

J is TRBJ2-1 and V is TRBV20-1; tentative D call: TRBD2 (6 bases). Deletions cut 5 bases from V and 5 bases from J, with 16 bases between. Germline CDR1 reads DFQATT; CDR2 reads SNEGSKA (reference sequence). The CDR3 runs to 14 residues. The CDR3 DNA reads TGCAGTGCTCCCACCGGGACTGGGAACAATGAGCAGTTCTTC. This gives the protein CSAPTGTGNNEQFF.

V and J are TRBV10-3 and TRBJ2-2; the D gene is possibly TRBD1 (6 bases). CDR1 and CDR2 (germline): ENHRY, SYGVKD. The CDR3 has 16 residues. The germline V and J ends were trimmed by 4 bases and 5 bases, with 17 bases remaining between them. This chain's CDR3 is CAISGKQGYGTGELFF. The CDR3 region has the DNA TGTGCCATCAGTGGGAAACAGGGATATGGGACCGGGGAGCTGTTTTTT.

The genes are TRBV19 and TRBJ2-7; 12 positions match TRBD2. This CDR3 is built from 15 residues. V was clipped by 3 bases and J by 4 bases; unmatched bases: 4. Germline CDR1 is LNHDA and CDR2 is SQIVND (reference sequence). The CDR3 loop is CASSIKGLAGYEQYF. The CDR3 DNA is TGTGCCAGTAGTATCAAGGGACTAGCGGGTTACGAGCAGTACTTC.

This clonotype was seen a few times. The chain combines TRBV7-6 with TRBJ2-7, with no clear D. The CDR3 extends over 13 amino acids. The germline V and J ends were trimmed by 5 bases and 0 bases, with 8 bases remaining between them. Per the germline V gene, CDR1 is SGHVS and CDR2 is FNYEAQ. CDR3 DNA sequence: TGTGCCAGCAGCCAAGTTGGCTCCTACGAGCAGTACTTC. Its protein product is CASSQVGSYEQYF.

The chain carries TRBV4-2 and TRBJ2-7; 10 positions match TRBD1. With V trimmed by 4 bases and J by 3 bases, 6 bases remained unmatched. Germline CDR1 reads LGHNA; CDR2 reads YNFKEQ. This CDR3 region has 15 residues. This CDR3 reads CASSPRDRGDYEQYF. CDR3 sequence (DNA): TGTGCCAGCAGCCCACGGGACAGGGGAGACTACGAGCAGTACTTC.

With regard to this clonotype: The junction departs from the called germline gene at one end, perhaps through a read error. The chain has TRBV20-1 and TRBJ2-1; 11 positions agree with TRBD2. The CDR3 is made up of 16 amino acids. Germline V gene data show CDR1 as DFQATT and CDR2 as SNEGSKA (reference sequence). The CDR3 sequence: CSAHPILAGDYNEQFF. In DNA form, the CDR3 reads TGCAGTGCTCATCCTATACTAGCGGGAGACTACAATGAGCAGTTTTTC.

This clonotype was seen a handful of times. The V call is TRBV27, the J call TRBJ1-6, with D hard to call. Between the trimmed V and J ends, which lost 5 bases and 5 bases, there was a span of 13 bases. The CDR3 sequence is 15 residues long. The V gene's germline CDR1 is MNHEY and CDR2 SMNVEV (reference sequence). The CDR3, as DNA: TGTGCCAGCAGTCCCCGGCGGCAAGATAATTCACCCCTCCACTTT. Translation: CASSPRRQDNSPLHF.

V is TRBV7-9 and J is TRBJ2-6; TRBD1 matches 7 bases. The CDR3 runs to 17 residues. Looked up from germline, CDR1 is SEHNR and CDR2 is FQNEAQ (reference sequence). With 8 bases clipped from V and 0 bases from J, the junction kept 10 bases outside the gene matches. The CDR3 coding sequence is TGTGCCAGCTGGGAGACAGGGACCTTCTCTGGGGCCAACGTCCTGACTTTC. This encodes CASWETGTFSGANVLTF.